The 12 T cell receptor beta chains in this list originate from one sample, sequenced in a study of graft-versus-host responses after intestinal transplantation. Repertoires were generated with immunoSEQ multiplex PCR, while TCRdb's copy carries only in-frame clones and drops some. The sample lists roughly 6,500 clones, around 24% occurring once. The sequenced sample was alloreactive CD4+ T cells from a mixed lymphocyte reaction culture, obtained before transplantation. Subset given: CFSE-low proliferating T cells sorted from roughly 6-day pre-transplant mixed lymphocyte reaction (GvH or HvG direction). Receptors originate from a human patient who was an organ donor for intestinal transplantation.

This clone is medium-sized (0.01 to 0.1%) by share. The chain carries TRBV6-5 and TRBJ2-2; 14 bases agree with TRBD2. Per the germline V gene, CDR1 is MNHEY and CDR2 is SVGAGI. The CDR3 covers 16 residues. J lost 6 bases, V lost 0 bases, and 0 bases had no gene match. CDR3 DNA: TGTGCCAGCAGTTACTCGGGACTAGCGGGAGCCGGGGAGCTGTTTTTT. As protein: CASSYSGLAGAGELFF.

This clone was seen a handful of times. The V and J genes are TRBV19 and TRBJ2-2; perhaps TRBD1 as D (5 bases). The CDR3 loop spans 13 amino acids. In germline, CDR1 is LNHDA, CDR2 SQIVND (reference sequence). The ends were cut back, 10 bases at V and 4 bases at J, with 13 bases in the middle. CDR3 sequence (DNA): TGTGCCACCAGGGCCCAAACCACCGGGGAGCTGTTTTTT. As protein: CATRAQTTGELFF. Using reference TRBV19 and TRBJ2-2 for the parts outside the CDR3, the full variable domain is DGGITQSPKYLFRKEGQNVTLSCEQNLNHDAMYWYRQDPGQGLRLIYYSQIVNDFQKGDIAEGYSVSREKKESFPLTVTSAQKNPTAFYLCATRAQTTGELFFGEGSRLTVL.

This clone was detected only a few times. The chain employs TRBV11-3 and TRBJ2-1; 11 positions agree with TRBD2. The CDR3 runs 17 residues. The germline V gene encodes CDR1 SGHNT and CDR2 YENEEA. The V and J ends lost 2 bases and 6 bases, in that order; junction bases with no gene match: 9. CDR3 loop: CASSLFLLAGVGNEQFF. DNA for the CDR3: TGTGCCAGCAGCTTATTTCTACTAGCGGGAGTTGGCAATGAGCAGTTCTTC.

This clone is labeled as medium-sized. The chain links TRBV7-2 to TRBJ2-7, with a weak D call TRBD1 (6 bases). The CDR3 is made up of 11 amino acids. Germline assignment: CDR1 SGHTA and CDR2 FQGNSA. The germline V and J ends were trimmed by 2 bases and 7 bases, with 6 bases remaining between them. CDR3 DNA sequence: TGTGCCAGCAGCTTAAGGGGGGAGCAGTACTTC. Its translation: CASSLRGEQYF.

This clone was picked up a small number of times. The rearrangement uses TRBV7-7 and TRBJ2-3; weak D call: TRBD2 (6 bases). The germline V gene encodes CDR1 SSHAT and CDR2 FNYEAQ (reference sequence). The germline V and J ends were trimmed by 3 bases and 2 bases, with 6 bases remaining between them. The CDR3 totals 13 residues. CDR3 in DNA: TGTGCCAGCAGCTTGGGACTCACAGATACGCAGTATTTT. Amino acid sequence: CASSLGLTDTQYF.

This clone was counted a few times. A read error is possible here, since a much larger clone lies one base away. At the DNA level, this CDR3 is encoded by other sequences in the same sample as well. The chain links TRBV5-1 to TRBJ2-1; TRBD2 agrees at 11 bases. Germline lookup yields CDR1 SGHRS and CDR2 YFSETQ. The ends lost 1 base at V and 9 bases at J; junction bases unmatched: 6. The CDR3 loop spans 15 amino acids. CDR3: CASSLNRLAGGEQFF. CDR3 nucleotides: TGCGCCAGCAGCTTGAACCGTCTAGCGGGAGGTGAGCAGTTCTTC.

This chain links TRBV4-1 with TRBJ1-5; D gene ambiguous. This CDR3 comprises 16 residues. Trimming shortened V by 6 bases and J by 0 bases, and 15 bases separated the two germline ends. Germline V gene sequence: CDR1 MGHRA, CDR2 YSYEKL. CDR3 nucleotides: TGCGCCAGCAGACAAACCCCACTCGCTAGCAATCAGCCCCAGCATTTT. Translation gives CASRQTPLASNQPQHF.

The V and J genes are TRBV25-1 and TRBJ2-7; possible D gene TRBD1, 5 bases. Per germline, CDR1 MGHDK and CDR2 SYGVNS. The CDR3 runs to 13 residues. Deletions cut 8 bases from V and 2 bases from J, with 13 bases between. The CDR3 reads CASRSRDAYEQYF. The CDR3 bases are TGTGCCAGCCGCAGCAGGGATGCCTACGAGCAGTACTTC.

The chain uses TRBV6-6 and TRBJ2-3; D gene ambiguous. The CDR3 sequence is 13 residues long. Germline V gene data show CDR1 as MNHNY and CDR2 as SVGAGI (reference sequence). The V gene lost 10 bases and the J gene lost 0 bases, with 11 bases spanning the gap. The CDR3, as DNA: TGTGCCACCGCTACCGAGAGCACAGATACGCAGTATTTT. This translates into CATATESTDTQYF.

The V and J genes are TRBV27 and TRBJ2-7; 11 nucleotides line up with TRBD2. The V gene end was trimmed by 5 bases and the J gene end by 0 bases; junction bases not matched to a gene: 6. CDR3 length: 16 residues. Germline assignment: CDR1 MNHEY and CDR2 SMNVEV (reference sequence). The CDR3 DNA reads TGTGCCAGCAGTCTCCGTCTAGCGGGAGGCTCCTACGAGCAGTACTTC. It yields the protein CASSLRLAGGSYEQYF.

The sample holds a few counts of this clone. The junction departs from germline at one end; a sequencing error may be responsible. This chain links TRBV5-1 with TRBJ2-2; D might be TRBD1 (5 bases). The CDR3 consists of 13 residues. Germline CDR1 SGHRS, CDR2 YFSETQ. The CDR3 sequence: CASSLGLTGELFF. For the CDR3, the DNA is TGTGCCAGCAGCCTGGGGCTCACCGGGGAGCTGTTTTTT.

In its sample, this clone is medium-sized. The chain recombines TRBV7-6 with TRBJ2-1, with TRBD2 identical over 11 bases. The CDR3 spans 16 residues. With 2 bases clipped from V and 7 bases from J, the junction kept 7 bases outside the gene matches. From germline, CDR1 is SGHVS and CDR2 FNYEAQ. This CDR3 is CASSLLSSGRFNEQFF. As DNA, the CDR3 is TGTGCCAGCAGCTTACTTTCTAGCGGGAGGTTTAATGAGCAGTTCTTC.